This T cell receptor beta chain was observed in a study of blood T cell repertoires in COVID-19. About the research overall: The study drew acute and convalescent COVID-19 samples from the United States, Italy and Spain.

Looked up from germline, CDR1 is MNHGY and CDR2 is SAAAGT. There are 15 residues in the CDR3. V lost 8 bases and J lost 4; bases outside the gene matches: 9. Profiling relied on immunoSEQ multiplex PCR, and the TCRdb table lists in-frame clones only, not all of them. This sample has around 700,000 clones, with 70% to 90% found just once. The rearrangement uses TRBV6-8 and TRBJ2-1; 9 bases match TRBD1. The source is a woman aged 18-35 years with acute or convalescent COVID-19. Sequencing was carried out using peripheral blood. Here the CDR3 reads CASFPRDRAYNEQFF. In nucleotides, the CDR3 is TGTGCCAGCTTTCCCCGGGACAGGGCGTACAATGAGCAGTTCTTC.